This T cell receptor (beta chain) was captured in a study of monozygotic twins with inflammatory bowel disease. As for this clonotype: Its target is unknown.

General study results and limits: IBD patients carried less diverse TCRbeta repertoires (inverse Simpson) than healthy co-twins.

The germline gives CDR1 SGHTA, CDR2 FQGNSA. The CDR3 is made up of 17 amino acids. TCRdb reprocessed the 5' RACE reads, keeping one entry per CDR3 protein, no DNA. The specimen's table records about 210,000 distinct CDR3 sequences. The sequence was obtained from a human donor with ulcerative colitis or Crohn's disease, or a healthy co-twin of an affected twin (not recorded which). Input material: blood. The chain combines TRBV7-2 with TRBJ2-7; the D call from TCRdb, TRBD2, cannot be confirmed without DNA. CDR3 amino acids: CASSLVLAGPFSYEQYF.